A single sample is the source of the 26 T cell receptor beta chains below, sequenced in a study of T cells in localized non-small cell lung cancer. Clones were read by immunoSEQ multiplex PCR, and TCRdb kept only the in-frame ones, dropping some. This sample has about 33,000 clones, with 90% to 95% found just once. Sample: PBMCs, taken before any cancer treatment. Receptors were obtained from a man between 40 and 75 years old with stage II lung adenocarcinoma.

This clone was detected only once. This rearrangement joins TRBV19 to TRBJ2-2; no clear D. Germline V lookup: CDR1 LNHDA, CDR2 SQIVND (reference sequence). V was shortened by 10 bases and J by 6 bases, with 18 bases between the two germline ends. The CDR3 length is 14 residues. The CDR3 sequence is CAMRDLANAGELFF. Written as DNA, the CDR3 is TGTGCCATGCGAGACTTGGCCAATGCCGGGGAGCTGTTTTTT. The entire variable domain, with the rest obtained from reference TRBV19 and TRBJ2-2, is as follows: DGGITQSPKYLFRKEGQNVTLSCEQNLNHDAMYWYRQDPGQGLRLIYYSQIVNDFQKGDIAEGYSVSREKKESFPLTVTSAQKNPTAFYLCAMRDLANAGELFFGEGSRLTVL.

The rearrangement links TRBV4-3 to TRBJ2-2; D is possibly TRBD2 (6 bases). Deletions cut 6 bases from V and 3 bases from J, with 14 bases between. This CDR3 has 15 amino acids. Germline V gives CDR1 LGHNA, CDR2 YSLEER. This CDR3 reads CASSLEGRDTGELFF. CDR3 nucleotide sequence: TGCGCCAGCAGTTTGGAGGGGCGGGACACCGGGGAGCTGTTTTTT.

The chain uses TRBV2 and TRBJ2-5, with D perhaps TRBD2 (5 bases). The V end was cut by 6 bases, the J end by 7 bases, with 18 bases between. The CDR3 totals 14 residues. The germline gives CDR1 SNHLY, CDR2 FYNNEI. DNA of the CDR3: TGTGCCAGCAGGAGATCGGGCTTAGAGGGGACCCAGTACTTC. This sequence encodes CASRRSGLEGTQYF.

V usage is TRBV29-1 and J usage is TRBJ2-1; D could derive from TRBD1 or TRBD2 (5 bases each). V was clipped by 6 bases and J by 10 bases, with 25 bases between them. The germline gives CDR1 SQVTM, CDR2 ANQGSEA. CDR3 length: 15 residues. CDR3: CSVGPGTLRRFEQFF. The CDR3 bases are TGCAGCGTGGGACCCGGGACCCTAAGGAGATTCGAGCAGTTCTTC.

V and J are TRBV6-1 and TRBJ1-2, with a weak D call TRBD1 (5 bases). Germline lookup yields CDR1 MNHNS and CDR2 SASEGT. V lost 2 bases and J lost 0, with 10 bases in between. The CDR3 contains 15 residues. CDR3 nucleotides: TGTGCCAGCAGTGAATGGACAACCTCTAACTATGGCTACACCTTC. This sequence encodes CASSEWTTSNYGYTF.

The chain employs TRBV7-8 and TRBJ1-2; D gene uncertain. The CDR3 has 13 residues. The germline gives CDR1 SGHVS, CDR2 FQNEAQ. V lost 1 base, J lost 6 bases, and 9 bases lay in between. The CDR3 coding sequence is TGTGCCAGCAGCTTAGTTACAATCGATGGCTACACCTTC. This gives the protein CASSLVTIDGYTF.

The chain combines TRBV21-1 with TRBJ2-5; TRBD1 was called by the table and not checked on the DNA. TRBV21-1 corresponds to a pseudogene. The CDR3 spans 17 residues. The CDR3 nucleotides are TGTGCCAGCAGCTTAGAGGACAGAGGACCTGATCTCGAGACCCAGTACTTC. This translates into CASSLEDRGPDLETQYF.

The chain uses TRBV27 and TRBJ1-1; unclear D gene. The CDR3 runs to 15 residues. Germline V lookup: CDR1 MNHEY, CDR2 SMNVEV (reference sequence). Trimming took off 5 bases at V and 5 bases at J, with 18 bases between the two ends. The CDR3 loop is CASSPGPGMGTEAFF. CDR3 DNA sequence: TGTGCCAGCAGTCCAGGCCCGGGGATGGGTACTGAAGCTTTCTTT.

This rearrangement joins TRBV9 to TRBJ2-1; TRBD2 matches 10 bases. The CDR3 runs 18 residues. Germline CDR1 SGDLS, CDR2 YYNGEE. After removal of 3 bases from V and 0 bases from J, the junction contained 9 bases not matched to a gene. The DNA of the CDR3 is TGTGCCAGCAGCGGTGGGACTAGCGTACAGAGCTCCTACAATGAGCAGTTCTTC. Translation gives CASSGGTSVQSSYNEQFF.

The genes are TRBV28 and TRBJ1-2; D remains unclear. This CDR3 comprises 13 residues. Germline CDR1 and CDR2: MDHEN and SYDVKM. With 7 bases removed from V and 3 bases from J, the gap between germline ends came to 12 bases. CDR3 residues: CASTSLIYYGYTF. The CDR3 nucleotides read TGTGCCAGCACCAGTTTAATCTACTATGGCTACACCTTC.

The count of this clone is one. This chain links TRBV4-2 with TRBJ2-2; D unclear. The V gene lost 8 bases and the J gene lost 4 bases, with 14 bases spanning the gap. The CDR3 has 14 residues. Germline-derived CDR1 and CDR2 are LGHNA and YNFKEQ. CDR3 region: CASRVHSRTGELFF. In DNA form, the CDR3 reads TGTGCCAGCCGTGTCCACTCACGCACCGGGGAGCTGTTTTTT.

V is TRBV6-6 and J is TRBJ1-5, with TRBD1 matching 11 bases. The trim removed 8 bases at V and 6 bases at J, leaving 3 bases unmatched. The CDR3 has 13 residues. Germline CDR1 reads MNHNY; CDR2 reads SVGAGI (reference sequence). The CDR3 spells CASWTGGSQPQHF. The CDR3 coding sequence is TGTGCCAGCTGGACAGGGGGCAGTCAGCCCCAGCATTTT.

The chain links TRBV7-2 to TRBJ1-5; D call uncertain. The CDR3 is 17 residues long. Germline V lookup: CDR1 SGHTA, CDR2 FQGNSA. The V end lost 1 base, the J end lost 2 bases, and 15 bases lay between the germline ends. The CDR3 loop is CASSLEAAGLRNQPQHF. In DNA, the CDR3 is TGTGCCAGCAGCTTAGAGGCCGCGGGTTTACGCAATCAGCCCCAGCATTTT. The full variable domain, its missing parts supplied by reference TRBV7-2 and TRBJ1-5, is GAGVSQSPSNKVTEKGKDVELRCDPISGHTALYWYRQSLGQGLEFLIYFQGNSAPDKSGLPSDRFSAERTGGSVSTLTIQRTQQEDSAVYLCASSLEAAGLRNQPQHFGDGTRLSIL.

V is TRBV18 and J is TRBJ2-4, with D tentatively TRBD2 (6 bases). Deletions cut 3 bases from V and 6 bases from J, with 18 bases between. Germline CDR1 is KGHSH and CDR2 is LQKENI. The CDR3 contains 16 residues. CDR3 DNA sequence: TGTGCCAGCTCACCGCCGGGACTCCCCCTCGGAAACATTCAGTACTTC. The encoded protein is CASSPPGLPLGNIQYF.

V gene TRBV15 combines with J gene TRBJ2-7, with a tentative D call TRBD2 (6 bases). The CDR3 covers 17 residues. CDR1 is LNHNV and CDR2 is YYDKDF in the germline V gene (reference sequence). Trimming pared 0 bases from V and 2 bases from J, leaving 17 bases between. CDR3 residues: CATSRDLGSSGPYEQYF. The DNA of the CDR3 is TGTGCCACCAGCAGAGATCTGGGTAGTAGCGGACCCTACGAGCAGTACTTC.

The chain has TRBV28 and TRBJ2-2; 11 bases match TRBD2. The CDR3 contains 16 residues. The J segment lost 7 bases and the V segment lost 7 bases, leaving 11 bases of the junction unmatched. The germline V gene encodes CDR1 MDHEN and CDR2 SYDVKM. CDR3 region: CASTWGLAGGHGELFF. The CDR3 DNA reads as TGTGCCAGCACCTGGGGGCTAGCGGGAGGTCACGGGGAGCTGTTTTTT.

This clone is a singleton in its sample. This rearrangement joins TRBV6-6 to TRBJ2-3, with D possibly being TRBD1 or TRBD2 (5 bases each). The CDR3 contains 12 residues. Germline V gives CDR1 MNHNY, CDR2 SVGAGI (reference sequence). Trimming cost V 7 bases and J 8 bases, with 13 bases left between them. The CDR3 DNA follows: TGTGCCAGCAACCAGGGTGGAGGTACGCAGTATTTT. It encodes CASNQGGGTQYF.

The rearrangement uses TRBV2 and TRBJ2-6; no clear D. The CDR3 runs to 14 residues. V lost 5 bases and J 13 bases, leaving 18 bases between the germline ends. CDR1 is SNHLY, CDR2 FYNNEI, per germline. The CDR3 DNA reads as TGTGCCAGCAGTCCCTACACGTCCTCTGGGGTCCTGACTTTC. This sequence encodes CASSPYTSSGVLTF.

The rearrangement links TRBV7-3 to TRBJ2-2, with 8 positions matching TRBD1. Per germline, CDR1 SGHTA and CDR2 FQGTGA. The CDR3 runs 16 residues. V shed 1 base, J shed 4 bases, and the junction held 5 bases outside the gene matches. The CDR3, as DNA: TGTGCCAGCAGCTTAAGCGGGACAGGTTTCACCGGGGAGCTGTTTTTT. Its translation is CASSLSGTGFTGELFF.

The rearrangement joins TRBV28 to TRBJ1-2; unclear D gene. Germline CDR1 MDHEN, CDR2 SYDVKM. The CDR3 runs 14 residues. Trimming removed 2 bases from V and 0 bases from J, with 7 bases in between. DNA for the CDR3: TGTGCCAGCAGTTTAGGCACAACTAACTATGGCTACACCTTC. It specifies CASSLGTTNYGYTF.

The chain is built from TRBV6-6 and TRBJ2-5; TRBD1 is a possible D gene (5 bases). V lost 2 bases and J lost 2, with 15 bases in between. Germline CDR1 and CDR2: MNHNY and SVGAGI (reference sequence). The CDR3 covers 16 residues. CDR3: CASSYPSQGLQETQYF. The CDR3, as DNA: TGTGCCAGCAGTTACCCCTCCCAGGGCCTACAAGAGACCCAGTACTTC.

CDR3 bases: TGTGCCAGCAGTCCTGGGGGTTCTTCCTACGAGCAGTACTTC. Amino acid sequence: CASSPGGSSYEQYF. The gene calls are TRBV7-8 and TRBJ2-7; tentatively, D is TRBD1 or TRBD2 (5 bases each). Germline V gives CDR1 SGHVS, CDR2 FQNEAQ. Deletions cut 6 bases from V and 1 base from J, with 13 bases between. This CDR3 is 14 amino acids long.

This sequence joins TRBV18 and TRBJ1-1; D unresolved. From germline, CDR1 is KGHSH and CDR2 LQKENI. Deletions cut 0 bases from V and 2 bases from J, with 13 bases between. The CDR3 is made up of 16 amino acids. The CDR3 sequence: CASSPPMRQGNTEAFF. The CDR3, as DNA: TGTGCCAGCTCACCACCGATGAGGCAAGGAAACACTGAAGCTTTCTTT.

This chain joins TRBV9 and TRBJ2-2; 7 bases are a match to TRBD2. The V gene end was trimmed by 0 bases and the J gene end by 1 base; junction bases not matched to a gene: 3. The CDR3 covers 16 residues. From germline, CDR1 is SGDLS and CDR2 YYNGEE. This CDR3 is CASSVGASGNTGELFF. As DNA, the CDR3 is TGTGCCAGCAGCGTAGGAGCTAGCGGGAACACCGGGGAGCTGTTTTTT.

The rearrangement uses TRBV28 and TRBJ2-1; D gene unclear. Per germline, CDR1 MDHEN and CDR2 SYDVKM. The CDR3 runs 16 residues. V was shortened by 7 bases and J by 5 bases, with 21 bases between the two germline ends. For the CDR3, the DNA is TGTGCCAGCACTCCCGTTGATCACAGAAGAAACAATGAGCAGTTCTTC. Its translation is CASTPVDHRRNNEQFF. Combining the CDR3 with reference TRBV28 and TRBJ2-1 gives the whole variable domain DVKVTQSSRYLVKRTGEKVFLECVQDMDHENMFWYRQDPGLGLRLIYFSYDVKMKEKGDIPEGYSVSREKKERFSLILESASTNQTSMYLCASTPVDHRRNNEQFFGPGTRLTVL.

J is TRBJ2-1 and V is TRBV11-2; D unresolved. Germline loops: CDR1 SGHAT, CDR2 FQNNGV. This CDR3 contains 11 residues. The V end was cut by 2 bases, the J end by 9 bases, with 5 bases between. As DNA, the CDR3 is TGTGCCAGCAGCTTACGGAGTGAGCAGTTCTTC. Protein: CASSLRSEQFF.